This TCR beta chain came from a study of control samples from healthy donors and cancer patients. The CDR3 runs to 16 residues. The germline V and J ends were trimmed by 4 bases and 0 bases, with 13 bases remaining between them. Germline CDR1 reads SGHAT; CDR2 reads FQDESV (reference sequence). TCRdb's table, derived via immunoSEQ multiplex PCR, lists solely in-frame clones and lacks some. The table lists roughly 100,000 clones, 83% of them singletons. V gene TRBV11-1 combines with J gene TRBJ1-3; the D is unclear. This TCR was sampled from a woman in her fifties or sixties in good health. Sequencing was performed on blood. CDR3 in DNA: TGTGCCAGCAGCTCGGGAGCGTGGAGCTCTGGAAACACCATATATTTT. This translates into CASSSGAWSSGNTIYF. Supplemented by reference TRBV11-1 and TRBJ1-3, the full variable domain reads EAEVAQSPRYKITEKSQAVAFWCDPISGHATLYWYRQILGQGPELLVQFQDESVVDDSQLPKDRFSAERLKGVDSTLKIQPAELGDSAMYLCASSSGAWSSGNTIYFGEGSWLTVV.